The 14 T cell receptor beta chains below come from one sample, sequenced in a study of cytomegalovirus exposure and HLA in healthy donors. PCR involved 60 Vbeta and 13 Jbeta primers. Sequencing was performed with immunoSEQ multiplex PCR; in TCRdb, only in-frame clones are kept and a portion is missing. The sample lists under 200,000 clones; roughly 80% were seen once. Source material: PBMCs. Every receptor here comes from a human donor in good health.

The V and J genes are TRBV4-2 and TRBJ1-1, with D unresolved. CDR1 LGHNA and CDR2 YNFKEQ come from the germline V gene. This CDR3 has 14 amino acids. Trimming left V 7 bases short and J 4 bases short, with 16 bases between. The CDR3 sequence: CASTLDRRGTEAFF. The CDR3 region has the DNA TGTGCCAGCACCCTTGACCGAAGAGGCACTGAAGCTTTCTTT.

In this sample, this clone turned up a few times. V and J are TRBV7-2 and TRBJ2-7; D may be TRBD1 (5 bases). CDR1 SGHTA and CDR2 FQGNSA come from the germline V gene. The V end lost 1 base, the J end lost 4 bases, and 14 bases lay between the germline ends. The CDR3 loop spans 15 amino acids. This chain's CDR3 is CASSLDTGIGYEQYF. Here the CDR3 DNA reads TGTGCCAGCAGCTTAGATACAGGTATCGGGTACGAGCAGTACTTC.

This clone has only a few counts. The chain is built from TRBV19 and TRBJ1-5; TRBD1 matches 8 bases. The V and J ends lost 8 bases and 4 bases, in that order; junction bases with no gene match: 7. The CDR3 covers 14 residues. The germline V gene has CDR1 LNHDA and CDR2 SQIVND (reference sequence). The CDR3 reads CASEDRARNQPQHF. The CDR3 nucleotides read TGTGCCAGTGAGGACAGGGCAAGAAATCAGCCCCAGCATTTT.

V gene TRBV9 combines with J gene TRBJ2-5, with TRBD2 matching over 15 bases. Germline assignment: CDR1 SGDLS and CDR2 YYNGEE. The trim removed 3 bases at V and 5 bases at J, leaving 8 bases unmatched. This CDR3 has 17 amino acids. This CDR3 is CASSANTGTSGGETQYF. The DNA for the CDR3 is TGTGCCAGCAGCGCGAATACCGGGACTAGCGGGGGGGAGACCCAGTACTTC.

This rearrangement joins TRBV5-1 to TRBJ2-5, with 7 bases identical to TRBD2. The CDR3 runs 14 residues. The V and J ends lost 0 bases and 5 bases, in that order; junction bases with no gene match: 4. Germline V lookup: CDR1 SGHRS, CDR2 YFSETQ. In nucleotides, the CDR3 is TGCGCCAGCAGCTTGGAGGGAGGGACCGAGACCCAGTACTTC. This gives the protein CASSLEGGTETQYF.

CDR3 in DNA: TGTGCCAGCAGGCCGGGGGGAAACTATGGCTACACCTTC. Its protein product is CASRPGGNYGYTF. V gene TRBV5-4 combines with J gene TRBJ1-2; the D gene is possibly TRBD1 (5 bases). This CDR3 spans 13 amino acids. Germline lookup yields CDR1 SGHNT and CDR2 YYREEE (reference sequence). The V and J ends lost 5 bases and 2 bases respectively, with 10 bases between them.

The V and J genes are TRBV4-1 and TRBJ2-5; 9 nucleotides match TRBD1. The tail of the sequence fits TRBJ2-7 better, so the J call may be wrong. The CDR3 has 18 amino acids. Germline CDR1 and CDR2: MGHRA and YSYEKL. The CDR3 nucleotides read TGCGCCAGCAGCCAAGCAACCCCGGGACAGGGTGTGAGAAGCGAGCAGTACTTC. It is translated as CASSQATPGQGVRSEQYF.

This clone has only a few counts. The chain is built from TRBV5-4 and TRBJ1-2; TRBD1 is a possible D gene (6 bases). Germline V gene data show CDR1 as SGHNT and CDR2 as YYREEE (reference sequence). The CDR3 loop spans 13 amino acids. V lost 8 bases, J lost 6 bases, and 17 bases lay in between. In nucleotides, the CDR3 is TGTGCCAGTAAGGGGGAATTTAAGAATGGCTACACCTTC. This codes for CASKGEFKNGYTF.

The rearrangement joins TRBV2 to TRBJ2-7; D is unclear. Per the germline V gene, CDR1 is SNHLY and CDR2 is FYNNEI. This CDR3 has 12 amino acids. Between the trimmed V and J ends, which lost 6 bases and 6 bases, there was a span of 12 bases. CDR3 residues: CASRTVTGEQYF. CDR3 nucleotides: TGTGCCAGCAGGACGGTTACGGGCGAGCAGTACTTC.

CDR3 DNA: TGTGCCAGCAGTGGACGGGGCTATAATTCACCCCTCCACTTT. Translated: CASSGRGYNSPLHF. V usage is TRBV25-1 and J usage is TRBJ1-6; D is uncertain. The CDR3 loop spans 14 amino acids. Germline V gives CDR1 MGHDK, CDR2 SYGVNS. V dropped 4 bases and J dropped 3 bases, with 7 bases sitting between them. Full variable domain (remainder filled in from reference TRBV25-1 and TRBJ1-6): EADIYQTPRYLVIGTGKKITLECSQTMGHDKMYWYQQDPGMELHLIHYSYGVNSTEKGDLSSESTVSRIRTEHFPLTLESARPSHTSQYLCASSGRGYNSPLHFGNGTRLTVT.

This clone was observed a few times. The V gene is TRBV5-1, the J gene TRBJ2-3; 11 nucleotides line up with TRBD1. This CDR3 is built from 15 residues. Germline CDR1 reads SGHRS; CDR2 reads YFSETQ. V trimming: 3 bases; J trimming: 6 bases; junction bases outside the gene matches: 6. The CDR3 DNA is TGCGCCAGCAGCTACGGGACAGGGGGTTCGGATACGCAGTATTTT. Translation gives CASSYGTGGSDTQYF.

This chain connects TRBV10-3 to TRBJ1-2, with 7 bases matching TRBD1. This CDR3 spans 12 amino acids. Germline values: CDR1 ENHRY, CDR2 SYGVKD. The V gene end was trimmed by 6 bases and the J gene end by 7 bases; junction bases not matched to a gene: 5. This CDR3 is CAIRGTVGGYTF. DNA of the CDR3: TGTGCCATCAGGGGGACAGTGGGTGGCTACACCTTC.

The CDR3 DNA follows: TGTGCCAGCAGCCAAGAAGCCGGGGGCACCGGGGAGCTGTTTTTT. Translation gives CASSQEAGGTGELFF. The chain joins TRBV4-2 to TRBJ2-2, with a weak D call TRBD2 (6 bases). Trimming cost V 0 bases and J 4 bases, with 9 bases left between them. The V gene's germline CDR1 is LGHNA and CDR2 YNFKEQ. CDR3 length: 15 residues.

The chain uses TRBV4-1 and TRBJ2-1; no clear D gene. Germline-derived CDR1 and CDR2 are MGHRA and YSYEKL. The CDR3 totals 16 residues. V lost 0 bases to trimming and J lost 0 bases, with 9 bases between them. The DNA for the CDR3 is TGCGCCAGCAGCCAAGAACTGATAAGCTCCTACAATGAGCAGTTCTTC. It is translated as CASSQELISSYNEQFF.